What follows are 15 T cell receptor beta chains derived from one specimen sequenced in a study of cytotoxic CD8 clonotypes in ibrutinib-treated CLL. Using immunoSEQ multiplex PCR, the repertoire was profiled, and TCRdb retains in-frame clones only, with some absent. Among some 300,000 clones listed, approximately 80% were seen once. Sequencing used PBMCs, obtained before ibrutinib treatment. All receptors derive from a human donor with chronic lymphocytic leukemia.

The table lists this clone with a few counts. The chain carries TRBV6-1 and TRBJ1-1, with a weak D call TRBD1 (6 bases). The CDR3 covers 13 residues. CDR1 MNHNS and CDR2 SASEGT come from the germline V gene. The ends were cut back, 8 bases at V and 5 bases at J, with 15 bases in the middle. The chain's CDR3 is CASSVLQGTEAFF. DNA of the CDR3: TGTGCCAGCTCCGTTCTACAGGGAACTGAAGCTTTCTTT.

The chain uses TRBV2 and TRBJ1-1; tentative D call: TRBD1 (5 bases). Germline V CDR1 and CDR2: SNHLY, FYNNEI. Trimming took 2 bases from V and 7 from J, leaving 11 bases between them. CDR3 length: 13 residues. The CDR3 DNA is TGTGCCAGCAGTGAACAAAGGACACTTGAAGCTTTCTTT. It translates to CASSEQRTLEAFF.

On this clone: At the DNA level, this CDR3 is encoded by other sequences in the same sample as well. The chain couples TRBV6-5 to TRBJ2-5; a possible D gene is TRBD2 (5 bases). Per the germline V gene, CDR1 is MNHEY and CDR2 is SVGAGI. V lost 2 bases, J lost 4 bases, and 5 bases lay in between. This CDR3 is 12 amino acids long. The CDR3 reads CASSYGGETQYF. In DNA, the CDR3 is TGTGCCAGCAGTTACGGAGGAGAGACCCAGTACTTC.

V and J are TRBV5-1 and TRBJ1-4; D ambiguous. There are 15 residues in the CDR3. V was trimmed by 4 bases and J by 0 bases, leaving 10 bases between them. Germline V gene sequence: CDR1 SGHRS, CDR2 YFSETQ. The chain's CDR3 is CASSPGIATNEKLFF. The CDR3 DNA sequence: TGCGCCAGCAGCCCCGGGATTGCAACTAATGAAAAACTGTTTTTT.

The rearrangement uses TRBV11-2 and TRBJ2-7; no clear D gene. The CDR3 totals 15 residues. Germline CDR1 and CDR2: SGHAT and FQNNGV. The V end lost 5 bases, the J end lost 4 bases, and 18 bases lay between the germline ends. For the CDR3, the DNA is TGTGCCAGCAGCGAGGTGGGCGGAGTCGAGTACGAGCAGTACTTC. Residues: CASSEVGGVEYEQYF.

The chain links TRBV29-1 to TRBJ2-1; no definite D call. Per germline, CDR1 SQVTM and CDR2 ANQGSEA. The V and J ends lost 2 bases and 8 bases respectively, with 10 bases between them. The CDR3 is made up of 12 amino acids. CDR3 DNA sequence: TGCAGCGTTGAAAACACAAGCGATGAGCAGTTCTTC. It specifies CSVENTSDEQFF.

This rearrangement joins TRBV9 to TRBJ1-5, with TRBD1 matching over 7 bases. This CDR3 spans 14 amino acids. Unmatched junction bases numbered 2, after V lost 3 bases and J lost 2 bases. The germline V gene has CDR1 SGDLS and CDR2 YYNGEE. CDR3 in DNA: TGTGCCAGCAGCGAAGGGACAGGCAATCAGCCCCAGCATTTT. Residues: CASSEGTGNQPQHF.

The chain has TRBV5-1 and TRBJ2-7; 7 bases map to TRBD2. This CDR3 is built from 19 residues. Germline V lookup: CDR1 SGHRS, CDR2 YFSETQ. With V trimmed by 1 base and J by 0 bases, 16 bases remained unmatched. The CDR3 DNA follows: TGCGCCAGCAGCTTGTCTATGAACCCCACCCTAGCGGCCTCCTACGAGCAGTACTTC. Its protein is CASSLSMNPTLAASYEQYF.

This chain joins TRBV30 and TRBJ2-6; D is tentatively TRBD1 or TRBD2 (6 bases each). Germline loops: CDR1 GTSNPN, CDR2 SVGIG (reference sequence). The CDR3 contains 17 residues. V was trimmed by 3 bases and J by 1 base, leaving 16 bases between them. The CDR3 is CAWRGGGKRSGANVLTF. CDR3 nucleotide sequence: TGTGCCTGGAGGGGGGGCGGTAAGAGATCTGGGGCCAACGTCCTGACTTTC. The whole variable domain, filled in from reference TRBV30 and TRBJ2-6, reads SQTIHQWPATLVQPVGSPLSLECTVEGTSNPNLYWYRQAAGRGLQLLFYSVGIGQISSEVPQNLSASRPQDRQFILSSKKLLLSDSGFYLCAWRGGGKRSGANVLTFGAGSRLTVL.

This clone was seen a single time. The chain recombines TRBV4-2 with TRBJ2-7; D may match TRBD1 or TRBD2 (5 bases each). The CDR3 is made up of 13 amino acids. The V end lost 1 base, the J end lost 6 bases, and 10 bases lay between the germline ends. Per germline, CDR1 LGHNA and CDR2 YNFKEQ. The CDR3 loop is CASSQVSGAEQYF. As DNA, the CDR3 is TGTGCCAGCAGCCAAGTTTCCGGGGCCGAGCAGTACTTC.

The chain couples TRBV6-6 to TRBJ2-2, with D unresolved. This CDR3 has 14 residues. The germline V gene encodes CDR1 MNHNY and CDR2 SVGAGI (reference sequence). V was trimmed by 1 base and J by 7 bases, leaving 10 bases between them. The chain's CDR3 is CASSYWVFDGELFF. CDR3 bases: TGTGCCAGCAGTTACTGGGTTTTCGACGGGGAGCTGTTTTTT.

This chain joins TRBV28 and TRBJ2-5, with D perhaps matching TRBD1 (6 bases). Germline loops: CDR1 MDHEN, CDR2 SYDVKM. V was pared by 7 bases and J by 3 bases, with 18 bases between. The CDR3 loop spans 15 amino acids. The CDR3 protein is CASNRLPAGEETQYF. The CDR3 nucleotides are TGTGCCAGCAATAGACTACCGGCAGGGGAAGAGACCCAGTACTTC.

The V call is TRBV29-1, the J call TRBJ1-2; unclear D gene. The CDR3 extends over 11 amino acids. Germline V gene sequence: CDR1 SQVTM, CDR2 ANQGSEA. V gave up 3 bases and J gave up 7 bases, with 9 bases separating them. The CDR3: CSVEVISGYTF. The CDR3, as DNA: TGCAGCGTTGAGGTCATTTCTGGCTACACCTTC.

Concerning this clone: The sample carries other DNA sequences with the same CDR3. V and J are TRBV7-9 and TRBJ1-1; D is unresolved. CDR3 size: 13 residues. Germline lookup yields CDR1 SEHNR and CDR2 FQNEAQ (reference sequence). With 0 bases removed from V and 0 bases from J, the gap between germline ends came to 2 bases. DNA for the CDR3: TGTGCCAGCAGCTTAGCCTTGAACACTGAAGCTTTCTTT. Its protein product is CASSLALNTEAFF.

Comment on this clone: Other nucleotide sequences from this sample produce the same CDR3. The chain recombines TRBV7-2 with TRBJ2-5; 7 nucleotides align to TRBD1. The CDR3 is 12 amino acids. Per the germline V gene, CDR1 is SGHTA and CDR2 is FQGNSA. After removal of 6 bases from V and 4 bases from J, the junction contained 2 bases not matched to a gene. This CDR3 reads CASSRDRETQYF. CDR3 DNA sequence: TGTGCCAGCAGTCGGGACAGAGAGACCCAGTACTTC.